This T cell receptor (beta chain) was captured by sequencing in a study of response to subunit inactivated influenza vaccine. Study-wide findings and caveats: Few additional T cells are recruited per seasonal influenza vaccination, authors suggested.

Note on this clonotype: What it recognizes is unknown.

This CDR3 is built from 16 residues. Per germline, CDR1 MGHRA and CDR2 YSYEKL. The V gene end was trimmed by 4 bases and the J gene end by 8 bases; junction bases not matched to a gene: 10. TCRdb reprocessed the RT-PCR reads via MiXCR and lists one record per CDR3 protein. The sample gives over 800,000 distinct CDR3 sequences, 20% to 25% of which show up once; roughly 10% is in the top ten. The specimen comprised PBMCs from blood, sampled 5 days after vaccination. The receptor comes from a man aged 45 to 65 who received an inactivated influenza vaccine. The chain combines TRBV4-1 with TRBJ2-1; TRBD2 matches at 11 bases. CDR3 loop: CASSPGPSGRFYEQFF. CDR3 coding DNA: TGCGCCAGCAGCCCCGGGCCTAGCGGGAGGTTTTATGAGCAGTTCTTC.